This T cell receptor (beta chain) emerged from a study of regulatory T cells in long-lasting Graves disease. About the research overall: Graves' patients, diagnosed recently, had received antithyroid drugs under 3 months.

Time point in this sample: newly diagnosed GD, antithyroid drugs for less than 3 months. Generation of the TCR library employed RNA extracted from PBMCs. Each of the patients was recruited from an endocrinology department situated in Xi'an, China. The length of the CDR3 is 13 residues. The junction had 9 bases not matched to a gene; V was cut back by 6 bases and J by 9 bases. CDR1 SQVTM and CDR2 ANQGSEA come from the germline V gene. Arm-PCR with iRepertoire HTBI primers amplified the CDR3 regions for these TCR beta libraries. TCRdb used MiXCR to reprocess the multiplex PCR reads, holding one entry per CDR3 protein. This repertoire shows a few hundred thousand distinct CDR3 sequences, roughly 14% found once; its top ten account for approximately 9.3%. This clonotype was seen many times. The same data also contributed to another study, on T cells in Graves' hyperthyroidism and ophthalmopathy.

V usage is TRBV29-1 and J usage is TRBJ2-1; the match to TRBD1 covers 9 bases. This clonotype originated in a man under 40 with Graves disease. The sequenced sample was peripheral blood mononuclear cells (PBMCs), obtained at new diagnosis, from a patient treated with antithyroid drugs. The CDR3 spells CSVALTGGGEQFF. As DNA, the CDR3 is TGCAGCGTGGCCTTGACAGGGGGGGGTGAGCAGTTCTTC.